The rows below give T cell receptor beta chains drawn from one sample of a study of CD4 and CD8 cells across lung adenocarcinoma regions. TCRdb re-called the PCR reads through MiXCR, storing one row per CDR3 protein. This table has about 20,000 distinct CDR3 sequences, around 51% appearing once. The sequenced material came from CD8+ T cells from the center of a lung tumor. The origin of the receptors is a female donor with lung adenocarcinoma. The CD4 and CD8 labels of this study may be unreliable. CDR3s include the opening cysteine and the closing phenylalanine or tryptophan. A D gene is named only where the DNA matches it firmly. A row's size may be missing; if present it is once, few, many or a size class.

CDR3: CGGTVVCAKDIQYF; DNA: TGCGGCGGCACGGTGGTGTGCGCGAAAGACATTCAGTACTTT; D: NA; V: TRBV5-1; J: TRBJ2-4; size: NA
CDR3: CASSQSGEAKDTQYF; DNA: TGCGCCAGCAGCCAGTCAGGGGAGGCAAAAGATACGCAGTATTTT; D: NA; V: TRBV4-1; J: TRBJ2-3; size: NA
CDR3: CASSSAPGPPGGKYF; DNA: TGTGCCAGCAGTTCCGCCCCGGGACCACCCGGAGGGAAGTACTTC; D: NA; V: TRBV12-3/TRBV12-4; J: TRBJ2-4; size: NA
CDR3: CASSYRNYRLPPKLNEQFF; DNA: TGTGCCAGCAGTTACCGAAATTACAGGTTACCACCGAAACTCAATGAGCAGTTCTTC; D: NA; V: TRBV6-2/TRBV6-3; J: TRBJ2-1; size: NA
CDR3: CASSQVGKSEQFF; DNA: TGTGCCAGCAGCCAGGTGGGGAAAAGTGAGCAGTTCTTC; D: NA; V: TRBV7-2; J: TRBJ2-1; size: NA
CDR3: CASSVLAEPYNEQFF; DNA: TGTGCCAGCAGCGTATTGGCGGAGCCCTACAATGAGCAGTTCTTC; D: NA; V: TRBV9; J: TRBJ2-1; size: NA
CDR3: CASPRDPVLAAFTGKLYF; DNA: TGTGCCAGCCCCAGGGACCCGGTACTAGCTGCATTCACCGGTAAGCTGTATTTT; D: NA; V: TRBV6-1; J: TRBJ2-2; size: NA
CDR3: CAISRGAGANVLTF; DNA: TGTGCCATCAGCCGGGGGGCTGGGGCCAACGTCCTGACTTTC; D: TRBD2; V: TRBV10-3; J: TRBJ2-6; size: NA
CDR3: CACSVSEPCAKDMQYF; DNA: TGTGCGTGCAGCGTCTCGGAGCCGTGTGCCAAAGACATGCAGTACTTT; D: NA; V: TRBV27; J: TRBJ2-3; size: NA
CDR3: CASREQGRSNQDTQYF; DNA: TGTGCCAGCAGAGAACAAGGACGGTCCAACCAAGACACCCAGTACTTC; D: NA; V: TRBV27; J: TRBJ2-5; size: NA
CDR3: CASQVGRQGDTQYF; DNA: TGTGCCAGCCAGGTGGGCCGACAGGGAGACACCCAGTACTTC; D: TRBD1; V: TRBV6-1; J: TRBJ2-4; size: NA
CDR3: CASMPSGGVIYNEQFF; DNA: TGTGCCAGCATGCCTAGCGGGGGGGTGATCTACAATGAGCAGTTCTTC; D: TRBD2; V: TRBV6-1; J: TRBJ2-1; size: few
CDR3: CASRQRVGLPETQYF; DNA: TGTGCCAGCAGGCAGCGGGTAGGACTCCCAGAGACGCAGTATTTC; D: NA; V: TRBV27; J: TRBJ2-3; size: NA
CDR3: CASSLGLTDTDTQYF; DNA: TGTGCCAGCAGTTTGGGGCTTACCGACACAGATACTCAGTATTTT; D: NA; V: TRBV28; J: TRBJ2-3; size: NA
CDR3: CASSDNQETQYF; DNA: TGCGCCAGCAGTGACAACCAAGAGACCCAGTACTTC; D: NA; V: TRBV10-1; J: TRBJ2-5; size: medium-sized
CDR3: CASSFSTINAQFF; DNA: TGTGCCAGCAGCTTCTCGACGATCAATGCGCAGTTCTTT; D: NA; V: TRBV7-2; J: TRBJ2-1; size: NA
CDR3: CAGRGGRSPDTQYF; DNA: TGTGCGGGCCGGGGGGGACGTAGCCCAGATACGCAGTATTTT; D: TRBD2; V: TRBV10-3; J: TRBJ2-3; size: NA
CDR3: CASWGDTRTDTQYF; DNA: TGTGCCAGCTGGGGGGACACCCGCACAGATACGCAGTATTTT; D: NA; V: TRBV6-1; J: TRBJ2-3; size: medium-sized
CDR3: CASSLAGTGSYNEQFF; DNA: TGTGCCAGCTCTCTTGCGGGAACCGGCTCCTACAATGAGCAGTTCTTC; D: NA; V: TRBV6-1; J: TRBJ2-1; size: medium-sized
CDR3: CASSVGASVSYNEQFF; DNA: TGTGCCAGCAGTGTTGGGGCTAGCGTATCCTACAATGAGCAGTTCTTC; D: NA; V: TRBV6-1; J: TRBJ2-1; size: NA
CDR3: CASSVPIPNEQFF; DNA: TGTGCCAGCAGTGTCCCGATACCCAATGAGCAGTTCTTC; D: NA; V: TRBV6-1; J: TRBJ2-1; size: NA
CDR3: CASSESPGRSYEQYF; DNA: TGTGCCAGCAGCGAGTCCCCGGGCCGTTCGTACGAGCAGTACTTC; D: NA; V: TRBV10-3; J: TRBJ2-7; size: once
CDR3: CAWSPSGINEQFF; DNA: TGTGCCTGGAGCCCTAGCGGGATTAATGAGCAGTTCTTC; D: TRBD2; V: TRBV30; J: TRBJ2-1; size: NA
CDR3: CASRTNEQFF; DNA: TGTGCCAGCAGGACAAATGAGCAGTTCTTC; D: NA; V: TRBV12-3/TRBV12-4; J: TRBJ2-1; size: NA
CDR3: CASSESGTVSYEQYF; DNA: TGTGCCAGCAGTGAATCTGGAACTGTTTCCTACGAGCAGTACTTC; D: NA; V: TRBV6-1; J: TRBJ2-7; size: NA
CDR3: CASSNRVSHEQYF; DNA: TGTGCCAGCAGTAACAGGGTTTCCCACGAGCAGTACTTC; D: NA; V: TRBV27; J: TRBJ2-7; size: few
CDR3: CASRGSVANVQTF; DNA: TGTGCCAGCAGAGGGTCTGTAGCAAACGTCCAGACTTTC; D: NA; V: TRBV27; J: TRBJ2-6; size: NA
CDR3: CASRRTSGSGRDEQFF; DNA: TGTGCCAGCAGGAGGACCAGCGGGAGTGGTAGGGATGAGCAGTTCTTC; D: TRBD2; V: TRBV27; J: TRBJ2-1; size: medium-sized
CDR3: CASSIRGTGELFF; DNA: TGTGCCAGCAGCATAAGGGGCACCGGGGAGCTGTTTTTT; D: NA; V: TRBV27; J: TRBJ2-2; size: NA
CDR3: CASSQAPASATDTQYF; DNA: TGTGCCAGCAGCCAAGCACCAGCTTCAGCCACAGATACGCAGTATTTT; D: NA; V: TRBV3-1; J: TRBJ2-3; size: NA
CDR3: CARGQGGRDTDTQYF; DNA: TGTGCCAGGGGGCAGGGGGGACGTGACACAGATACGCAGTACTTC; D: NA; V: TRBV27; J: TRBJ2-7; size: NA
CDR3: CASRPGFAGELFF; DNA: TGTGCCAGCAGGCCAGGGTTCGCCGGGGAGCTGTTTTTT; D: NA; V: TRBV6-1; J: TRBJ2-2; size: NA
CDR3: CASHPRLAGAKTPYEQYF; DNA: TGTGCCAGCCATCCCCGACTAGCGGGGGCCAAAACCCCCTACGAGCAGTACTTC; D: TRBD2; V: TRBV27; J: TRBJ2-7; size: NA
CDR3: CASSSTSGTGGETQYF; DNA: TGTGCCAGCAGTTCCACCTCCGGGACAGGGGGGGAGACCCAGTACTTC; D: TRBD1; V: TRBV6-5; J: TRBJ2-5; size: NA
CDR3: CATGQRAKNIQYF; DNA: TGCGCCACGGGGCAGAGAGCCAAAAACATTCAGTATTTC; D: NA; V: TRBV10-1; J: TRBJ2-4; size: NA
CDR3: CASSTYLEETQYF; DNA: TGTGCCAGCAGCACTTACTTGGAAGAGACCCAGTACTTC; D: NA; V: TRBV7-2; J: TRBJ2-5; size: NA
CDR3: CASSFPGNEQFF; DNA: TGTGCCAGCAGTTTTCCGGGCAATGAGCAGTTCTTC; D: NA; V: TRBV27; J: TRBJ2-1; size: NA
CDR3: CASSYGISGQGNSPLHF; DNA: TGTGCCAGCAGTTACGGTATTTCGGGACAGGGGAATTCACCCCTCCACTTT; D: TRBD1; V: TRBV6-5; J: TRBJ1-6; size: many
CDR3: CASSYGGGEAFF; DNA: TGTGCCAGCAGCTATGGGGGGGGTGAAGCTTTCTTT; D: NA; V: TRBV6-5; J: TRBJ1-1; size: once
CDR3: CASRVGTYYGYTF; DNA: TGTGCCAGCAGGGTCGGCACCTACTATGGCTACACCTTC; D: NA; V: TRBV6-1; J: TRBJ1-2; size: NA
CDR3: CASSYNSPARGYNEQFF; DNA: TGTGCCAGCAGTTATAATTCCCCGGCGCGGGGTTACAATGAGCAGTTCTTC; D: NA; V: TRBV6-5; J: TRBJ2-1; size: medium-sized
CDR3: CASSFSGVLAKNIQYF; DNA: TGTGCCAGCAGCTTTAGCGGAGTACTAGCCAAAAACATTCAGTACTTC; D: NA; V: TRBV7-2; J: TRBJ2-4; size: NA